The entry below describes one T cell receptor beta chain. It lacks a known antigen. There are no base qualities to consult, and no much larger clone falls within one base. For deep sequencing of PBMC libraries, mostly around 520 ng of input genomic DNA was used, and six replicates were run per sample. The immunoSEQ hsTCRbeta kit was used to prepare TCRbeta libraries according to the manufacturer's instructions. Sequencing of the completed libraries took place using an Illumina NovaSeq 6000 S4 flow cell after they had been pooled to about 3 nM. The study's own analysis went as follows. The immunoSEQ Analyzer handled quality control and preprocessing of the raw data. The analysis was limited to productive rearrangements, and each clonotype was defined by a unique CDR3 amino acid sequence. Repertoire clonality was estimated as the Gini-Simpson index, which was calculated using the R package tcR. Student's t test was used to compare Gini indices, and Pearson correlation was used to assess associations with tumor size change. TCRdb mirrors the immuneACCESS table, restricted to in-frame sequences. Some clones are absent from its copies; in checked studies, under half trace to an unresolved V gene, and the reason for the others is unknown. V and J calls plus clone size are reproduced from that table; the DNA served to infer D and trimming. The sample table shows tens of thousands of clones, and about four fifths are seen once. More than 3% of the sample is in the top ten clones.

The time point label here, explained by the study, means: before neoadjuvant nivolumab. The patients had newly diagnosed stage II-IVA oral cavity squamous cell carcinoma and had not received any prior systemic or radiation treatment. The cohort was made up of patients with locally advanced, HPV-negative oral cavity squamous cell carcinoma. Peripheral blood mononuclear cells were analyzed directly and were not maintained or expanded in culture. The samples were obtained from a longitudinal correlative study of a single-arm phase II trial testing neoadjuvant nivolumab in oral cavity squamous cell carcinoma. Genomic DNA-based TCRbeta sequencing was performed on subject-matched pre- and post-treatment PBMCs and tumors from three responders and three non-responders. Peripheral blood mononuclear cells were drawn once before nivolumab treatment and a second time after treatment, when surgery took place. The Maxwell RSC DNA from Cells kit was used to isolate genomic DNA from PBMCs.

The germline V gene (reference sequence) specifies SGHNT as CDR1 and YYREEE as CDR2. The CDR3 measures 16 amino acids from cysteine to phenylalanine. CDR3 DNA only is kept here, 48 bases in frame from base 1. V is pruned by 4 bases and J by 1 base, leaving 10 bases of the junction without a gene match. The data were obtained in a study of neoadjuvant anti-PD-1 for oral cavity cancer (dated by TCRdb to the early 2020s). Describing the broader study: Patients mostly received three to four biweekly doses of nivolumab at 3 mg/kg before curative-intent surgical resection. A fourth nivolumab dose was given around day 43 to patients without progression, and definitive surgical resection was performed in those patients on days 50-56. Under RECIST 1.1, patients with complete response, partial response or stable disease were classed as responders, and patients with progression were classed as non-responders. The parent correlative cohort included over nine patients, with a roughly 35% response rate.

Broader findings and caveats from the paper: TCR analyses included only three patients per response group, and the authors called for larger cohorts for validation. After neoadjuvant nivolumab, non-responders showed significantly higher T cell clonality (Gini index) in PBMCs than responders did. A higher pretreatment blood Treg/Th17 ratio correlated with both higher pretreatment blood TCRbeta clonality and lower post-treatment tumor TCRbeta clonality.

This sequence originates from a person between 35 and 79 years old with oral cavity squamous cell carcinoma. The source material was PBMCs, sampled before nivolumab (anti-PD-1) treatment. In this chain, TRBV5-4 is recombined with TRBJ1-2, and 7 junction bases match TRBD1. The CDR3 here reads CASSHPTGDINYGYTF. Read as DNA, the sequence is TGTGCCAGCAGCCACCCAACAGGGGATATTAACTATGGCTACACCTTC. Beyond the CDR3, the reference TRBV5-4 and TRBJ1-2 genes provide the residues; the full variable domain reads: ETGVTQSPTHLIKTRGQQVTLRCSSQSGHNTVSWYQQALGQGPQFIFQYYREEENGRGNFPPRFSGLQFPNYSSELNVNALELDDSALYLCASSHPTGDINYGYTFGSGTRLTVV.